One sample yielded the 11 T cell receptor beta chains listed below, sequenced in a study of cytomegalovirus exposure and HLA in healthy donors. PCR involved 60 Vbeta and 13 Jbeta primers. TCRdb's copy holds only in-frame clones and misses some; the assay was immunoSEQ multiplex PCR. The table records some 200,000 clones, roughly 80% of them present only once. Specimen: PBMCs. These receptors all come from a woman aged 18-35 years in good health and CMV-seronegative.

This clone was seen only a few times. V and J are TRBV6-5 and TRBJ1-1; tentative D call: TRBD1 (5 bases). This CDR3 comprises 12 residues. V was clipped by 7 bases and J by 11 bases, with 17 bases between them. From germline, CDR1 is MNHEY and CDR2 SVGAGI. This CDR3 reads CASTRRGEEAFF. The CDR3 DNA is TGTGCCAGCACTCGGAGGGGAGAGGAGGCTTTCTTT.

V usage is TRBV9 and J usage is TRBJ2-7; the match to TRBD1 covers 7 bases. J gave up 3 bases and V 4 bases, and 7 bases lay outside the gene matches. The CDR3 runs to 14 residues. The germline V gene encodes CDR1 SGDLS and CDR2 YYNGEE. The CDR3 here is CASSLRQGDYEQYV. In nucleotides, the CDR3 is TGTGCCAGCAGCCTTAGACAGGGAGACTACGAGCAGTACGTC.

The V and J genes are TRBV5-4 and TRBJ2-5; possibly TRBD1 for D (6 bases). V lost 2 bases and J lost 2, with 7 bases in between. The germline V gene encodes CDR1 SGHNT and CDR2 YYREEE (reference sequence). This CDR3 is 13 amino acids long. CDR3 in amino acids: CASSFGQQETQYF. The CDR3, as DNA: TGTGCCAGCAGCTTTGGACAGCAAGAGACCCAGTACTTC.

The chain couples TRBV12-2 to TRBJ2-1; the D call TRBD2 from the table was never checked on the DNA. TRBV12-2 is deemed a pseudogene. This CDR3 region has 19 residues. In DNA form, the CDR3 reads TGTGCAAGTCGCTTAATGCCGACTAGCGGGAGGGCCGAACGGAATGAGCAGTTCTTC. Its translation is CASRLMPTSGRAERNEQFF.

The rearrangement uses TRBV14 and TRBJ2-3; D not resolved. The germline CDR1 and CDR2 sequences are SGHDN and FVKESK. The length of the CDR3 is 14 residues. V gave up 1 base and J gave up 1 base, with 6 bases separating them. The CDR3: CASSQVIGTDTQYF. Here the CDR3 DNA reads TGTGCCAGCAGCCAAGTAATTGGCACAGATACGCAGTATTTT.

CDR3: CSVGPEGVYGYTF. For the CDR3, the DNA is TGCAGCGTTGGCCCGGAGGGAGTCTATGGCTACACCTTC. The V and J genes are TRBV29-1 and TRBJ1-2; D is ambiguous. The ends were cut back, 4 bases at V and 4 bases at J, with 13 bases in the middle. The V gene's germline CDR1 is SQVTM and CDR2 ANQGSEA. CDR3 length: 13 amino acids.

In nucleotides, the CDR3 is TGCGCCAGCAGGATAAGCGGGAGGTCGGGCTCCTACAATGAGCAGTTCTTC. Encoded protein: CASRISGRSGSYNEQFF. This chain uses TRBV10-1 with TRBJ2-1; 9 nucleotides line up with TRBD2. Germline V gene lookup returns CDR1 WNHNN and CDR2 SYGVQD (reference sequence). The CDR3 is 17 amino acids. Germline trimming cut 6 bases from V and 0 bases from J; bases unmatched to any gene: 9.

This chain uses TRBV7-2 with TRBJ1-2; weak D call: TRBD1 (5 bases). The CDR3 has 13 residues. Per germline, CDR1 SGHTA and CDR2 FQGNSA. The V and J ends lost 7 bases and 8 bases respectively, with 17 bases between them. CDR3 protein: CASTISTGGGYTF. CDR3 coding DNA: TGTGCCAGCACTATTTCCACAGGTGGAGGCTACACCTTC.

This chain connects TRBV5-4 to TRBJ1-1; possible D gene TRBD1, 5 bases. The V end was cut by 1 base, the J end by 4 bases, with 14 bases between. The CDR3 is 15 residues long. Looked up from germline, CDR1 is SGHNT and CDR2 is YYREEE (reference sequence). This CDR3 reads CASSLPGTVSTEAFF. The CDR3 nucleotides are TGTGCCAGCAGCTTGCCCGGGACTGTCTCCACTGAAGCTTTCTTT. The complete variable domain, with remaining parts taken from reference TRBV5-4 and TRBJ1-1, reads ETGVTQSPTHLIKTRGQQVTLRCSSQSGHNTVSWYQQALGQGPQFIFQYYREEENGRGNFPPRFSGLQFPNYSSELNVNALELDDSALYLCASSLPGTVSTEAFFGQGTRLTVV.

The CDR3 nucleotides are TGCGCCAGCAGCCAAGCATATGGACAGGGGGCTAATGAAAAACTGTTTTTT. Translating gives CASSQAYGQGANEKLFF. The gene calls are TRBV4-1 and TRBJ1-4; 10 bases agree with TRBD1. CDR1 and CDR2 (germline): MGHRA, YSYEKL. The CDR3 runs 17 residues. Germline trimming cut 1 base from V and 3 bases from J; bases unmatched to any gene: 5.

The chain is built from TRBV19 and TRBJ1-2; D might be TRBD1 (6 bases). Deletions cut 2 bases from V and 2 bases from J, with 9 bases between. The CDR3 is 14 amino acids. CDR1 and CDR2 from the germline V gene are LNHDA and SQIVND (reference sequence). The chain's CDR3 is CASSITTGNYGYTF. Written as DNA, the CDR3 is TGTGCCAGTAGTATAACGACAGGAAACTATGGCTACACCTTC. The full variable domain, its missing parts supplied by reference TRBV19 and TRBJ1-2, is DGGITQSPKYLFRKEGQNVTLSCEQNLNHDAMYWYRQDPGQGLRLIYYSQIVNDFQKGDIAEGYSVSREKKESFPLTVTSAQKNPTAFYLCASSITTGNYGYTFGSGTRLTVV.